Each of the 22 T cell receptor beta chains below was sequenced from the same sample in a study of T cell responses to AZD1222 COVID-19 vaccine (dated by TCRdb to the early 2020s). The library was obtained by the immunoSEQ multiplex PCR assay. TCRdb took this table from immuneACCESS and kept in-frame rearrangements with V and J called. Such tables lack part of the clones; where checked against another copy, unresolved V genes explain under half of the gap, and the rest is unexplained. Within this sample are about 180,000 clones, with 90% of them counted one time only. Roughly 1.6% of the sample lies in the top ten. The time point label, as the study defines it: baseline before first vaccination. Sequencing used peripheral blood, obtained on day 0 of AZD1222 vaccination. The receptors derive from an adult in good health.

This chain connects TRBV18 to TRBJ2-5, with D perhaps matching TRBD2 (7 bases). The CDR3 extends over 15 amino acids. CDR1 and CDR2 (germline): KGHSH, LQKENI. Trimming took off 5 bases at V and 5 bases at J, with 18 bases between the two ends. The CDR3: CASSDSRGAKETQYF. CDR3 coding DNA: TGTGCCAGCTCAGACTCACGGGGGGCGAAGGAGACCCAGTACTTC.

This chain joins TRBV7-2 and TRBJ2-1; no reliable D call. The CDR3 consists of 14 residues. Trimming took off 1 base at V and 15 bases at J, with 19 bases between the two ends. Germline CDR1 SGHTA, CDR2 FQGNSA. The CDR3 DNA reads TGTGCCAGCAGCTTAGATCTGTCCGGTCGGACGGGGTTCTTC. Encoded protein: CASSLDLSGRTGFF.

The chain joins TRBV20-1 to TRBJ1-2; D is unclear. Germline V gene data show CDR1 as DFQATT and CDR2 as SNEGSKA (reference sequence). The CDR3 is 13 amino acids. The ends were cut back, 3 bases at V and 3 bases at J, with 11 bases in the middle. The CDR3 is CSASTDTYYGYTF. The CDR3 bases are TGCAGTGCTAGTACAGACACCTACTATGGCTACACCTTC.

The genes are TRBV19 and TRBJ1-2; D ambiguous. There are 13 residues in the CDR3. Trimming shortened V by 2 bases and J by 2 bases, and 6 bases separated the two germline ends. CDR1 is LNHDA and CDR2 is SQIVND in the germline V gene (reference sequence). CDR3 region: CASSIQQNYGYTF. CDR3 coding DNA: TGTGCCAGTAGTATACAACAAAACTATGGCTACACCTTC.

The J gene is TRBJ2-7, the V gene TRBV1; the table's D call, TRBD2, was not checked against the DNA. TRBV1 is given as a pseudogene. The CDR3 runs to 14 residues. The DNA of the CDR3 is TGCACCAGCAGCCAAGATGGGGGGGGCAACGAGCAGTACTTC. This codes for CTSSQDGGGNEQYF.

The chain joins TRBV7-9 to TRBJ1-3; possibly TRBD1 for D (6 bases). The CDR3 has 17 residues. V gave up 5 bases and J gave up 4 bases, with 21 bases separating them. The V gene's germline CDR1 is SEHNR and CDR2 FQNEAQ (reference sequence). The CDR3 protein is CASSRGPRGAKGNTIYF. CDR3 in DNA: TGTGCCAGCAGCCGAGGGCCCCGGGGGGCAAAAGGAAACACCATATATTTT.

The V and J genes are TRBV13 and TRBJ2-7, with no clear D. Trimming stripped 2 bases from V and 0 bases from J, with 11 bases between. Germline V CDR1 and CDR2: PRHDT, FYEKMQ (reference sequence). The CDR3 has 15 residues. The CDR3 DNA reads as TGTGCCAGCAGCTTATGGTCCGAGAGCTCCTACGAGCAGTACTTC. Protein: CASSLWSESSYEQYF.

The chain carries TRBV28 and TRBJ1-6; 9 bases line up with TRBD1. Germline-derived CDR1 and CDR2 are MDHEN and SYDVKM. This CDR3 has 17 residues. V trimming: 5 bases; J trimming: 4 bases; junction bases outside the gene matches: 9. The CDR3 protein is CASSTNRGRQYNSPLHF. The CDR3 nucleotides are TGTGCCAGCAGTACCAACAGGGGGCGGCAATATAATTCACCCCTCCACTTT. Full variable domain (remainder filled in from reference TRBV28 and TRBJ1-6): DVKVTQSSRYLVKRTGEKVFLECVQDMDHENMFWYRQDPGLGLRLIYFSYDVKMKEKGDIPEGYSVSREKKERFSLILESASTNQTSMYLCASSTNRGRQYNSPLHFGNGTRLTVT.

The V and J genes are TRBV27 and TRBJ2-7, with D perhaps given as TRBD1 or TRBD2 (6 bases each). V gave up 8 bases and J gave up 2 bases, with 16 bases separating them. Looked up from germline, CDR1 is MNHEY and CDR2 is SMNVEV (reference sequence). The CDR3 is 14 residues long. CDR3 DNA: TGTGCCAGCCGCTTTACGGGGGCCCCCTACGAGCAGTACTTC. This codes for CASRFTGAPYEQYF.

Only a few counts were recorded for this clone. The chain couples TRBV28 to TRBJ1-2; D uncertain. V was trimmed by 6 bases and J by 4 bases, leaving 15 bases between them. This CDR3 is built from 14 residues. In germline, CDR1 is MDHEN, CDR2 SYDVKM. Here the CDR3 DNA reads TGTGCCAGCAGGTCTTCCGGGGTCATCTATGGCTACACCTTC. Residues: CASRSSGVIYGYTF.

The rearrangement links TRBV7-9 to TRBJ2-2; D not resolved. Trimming pared 2 bases from V and 2 bases from J, leaving 6 bases between. CDR1 and CDR2 from the germline V gene are SEHNR and FQNEAQ (reference sequence). This CDR3 comprises 14 residues. Written as DNA, the CDR3 is TGTGCCAGCAGCTTATCTCCTAACACCGGGGAGCTGTTTTTT. It encodes CASSLSPNTGELFF.

This chain links TRBV2 with TRBJ1-2; D remains unclear. This CDR3 is built from 12 residues. The V end lost 2 bases, the J end lost 4 bases, and 5 bases lay between the germline ends. Germline CDR1 and CDR2: SNHLY and FYNNEI. The CDR3 DNA reads TGTGCCAGCAGTGAAAGTGGCTATGGCTACACCTTC. Translating it yields CASSESGYGYTF.

The chain employs TRBV5-6 and TRBJ1-1; TRBD1 matches at 12 bases. Unmatched junction bases numbered 9, after V lost 2 bases and J lost 4 bases. Germline CDR1 reads SGHDT; CDR2 reads YYEEEE. The CDR3 has 17 residues. The CDR3 reads CASSFGTGGWTFTEAFF. For the CDR3, the DNA is TGTGCCAGCAGCTTCGGGACAGGGGGCTGGACTTTCACTGAAGCTTTCTTT.

A single count supports this clone. The chain has TRBV3-1 (or the pseudogene TRBV3-2) and TRBJ1-5, with D unresolved. CDR1 and CDR2 (germline): LGHDT, YNNKEL (reference sequence). The V end was cut by 7 bases, the J end by 2 bases, with 15 bases between. There are 15 residues in the CDR3. As DNA, the CDR3 is TGTGCCAGCACAACACGGACCTTTGGCAATCAGCCCCAGCATTTT. This gives the protein CASTTRTFGNQPQHF.

J is TRBJ1-1 and V is TRBV19; D ambiguous. The V gene's germline CDR1 is LNHDA and CDR2 SQIVND (reference sequence). CDR3 length: 10 amino acids. V was clipped by 6 bases and J by 10 bases, with 9 bases between them. CDR3 sequence: CASSGRGAFF. In nucleotides, the CDR3 is TGTGCCAGTAGCGGCCGGGGAGCTTTCTTT.

The rearrangement joins TRBV2 to TRBJ1-4; TRBD1 might be the D (6 bases). V lost 5 bases to trimming and J lost 0 bases, with 22 bases between them. The CDR3 loop spans 19 amino acids. Germline lookup yields CDR1 SNHLY and CDR2 FYNNEI. CDR3 protein: CASSSGLDSGSATNEKLFF. The CDR3 DNA is TGTGCCAGCAGTAGTGGACTGGACAGTGGTTCTGCAACTAATGAAAAACTGTTTTTT.

The V gene is TRBV11-2, the J gene TRBJ1-3; no clear D. Trimming stripped 0 bases from V and 4 bases from J, with 10 bases between. Germline assignment: CDR1 SGHAT and CDR2 FQNNGV. This CDR3 comprises 15 residues. CDR3 DNA sequence: TGTGCCAGCAGCTTAGAACTACGTGCGGGAAACACCATATATTTT. This gives the protein CASSLELRAGNTIYF.

This sequence joins TRBV4-2 and TRBJ1-5; D is undetermined. CDR3 length: 14 residues. The V end was cut by 1 base, the J end by 7 bases, with 11 bases between. Per germline, CDR1 LGHNA and CDR2 YNFKEQ. CDR3 loop: CASSQGGGSQPQHF. The CDR3 DNA is TGTGCCAGCAGCCAAGGGGGAGGGAGCCAGCCCCAGCATTTT.

The V gene is TRBV5-4, the J gene TRBJ2-1; 15 bases match TRBD2. This CDR3 is built from 18 residues. Germline lookup yields CDR1 SGHNT and CDR2 YYREEE (reference sequence). J lost 0 bases, V lost 3 bases, and 4 bases had no gene match. The DNA of the CDR3 is TGTGCCAGCAGCTCCAAGGGACTAGCGGGGGGCTCCTACAATGAGCAGTTCTTC. Encoded protein: CASSSKGLAGGSYNEQFF.

The chain combines TRBV15 with TRBJ2-1; D perhaps matches TRBD1 (5 bases). V lost 3 bases to trimming and J lost 8 bases, with 11 bases between them. Germline V CDR1 and CDR2: LNHNV, YYDKDF (reference sequence). The CDR3 extends over 13 amino acids. The CDR3 reads CATSSPGRHEQFF. The CDR3 region has the DNA TGTGCCACCAGCAGCCCAGGGCGCCATGAGCAGTTCTTC.

This chain joins TRBV9 and TRBJ1-1, with 10 bases aligning to TRBD1. Trimming at V came to 4 bases and at J to 11 bases, leaving 8 bases not matched to a gene. Germline V gene lookup returns CDR1 SGDLS and CDR2 YYNGEE. The CDR3 runs to 13 residues. CDR3 region: CASSLGTGDRAFF. CDR3 nucleotides: TGTGCCAGCAGCCTAGGGACAGGGGATCGCGCTTTCTTT.

The rearrangement joins TRBV5-6 to TRBJ2-5; TRBD2 might be the D (5 bases). CDR1 SGHDT and CDR2 YYEEEE come from the germline V gene. This CDR3 spans 16 amino acids. V lost 1 base, J lost 1 base, and 14 bases lay in between. CDR3 amino acids: CASSLYATTIQETQYF. CDR3 bases: TGTGCCAGCAGCTTGTATGCGACTACGATCCAAGAGACCCAGTACTTC.